A selection of T cell receptor beta chains follows, all from one sample in a study of shared clonotypes between healthy human individuals. Sequenced by immunoSEQ multiplex PCR; TCRdb stores in-frame clones only, minus some. Counted here are around 2,000,000 clones, less than 95% occurring once; the ten biggest clones make up 1.1%. The sequenced sample was naive CD8+ T cells sorted from blood. Receptors originate from a man aged 18 to 35 in good health. CDR3s include the opening cysteine and the closing phenylalanine or tryptophan. The order of the fields is V gene, J gene, D gene, clone size, CDR3 protein, CDR3 DNA. A D gene is named only where the DNA matches it firmly. Clone size appears in some rows only: once, few, many, or a class for an expanded clone.

TRBV4-1,TRBJ2-2,.,.,CASSQDFSLTGELFF,TGCGCCAGCAGCCAAGACTTCTCGTTAACCGGGGAGCTGTTTTTT
TRBV5-5,TRBJ2-7,.,.,CASSVDILSYEQYF,TGTGCCAGCAGCGTAGATATTTTGAGCTACGAGCAGTACTTC
TRBV18,TRBJ2-1,.,.,CASSLQVYSYNEQFF,TGTGCCAGCTCACTACAGGTCTACTCCTACAATGAGCAGTTCTTC
TRBV7-2,TRBJ2-3,TRBD2,.,CASSQGLAATDTQYF,TGTGCCAGCAGCCAAGGACTAGCAGCCACAGATACGCAGTATTTT
TRBV4-1,TRBJ1-5,.,once,CASSQDRSSGQPQHF,TGCGCCAGCAGCCAAGATCGGTCCTCGGGTCAGCCCCAGCATTTT
TRBV10-3,TRBJ2-7,.,.,CAISETDTGSYEQYF,TGTGCCATCAGTGAAACGGACACCGGATCCTACGAGCAGTACTTC
TRBV7-9,TRBJ2-7,.,.,CASSLTGSVYEQYF,TGTGCCAGCAGCTTAACAGGATCGGTCTACGAGCAGTACTTC
TRBV13,TRBJ2-5,.,.,CASSYDYQETQYF,TGTGCCAGCAGTTACGATTACCAAGAGACCCAGTACTTC
TRBV5-1,TRBJ2-3,TRBD1,.,CASNNRGWGTDTQYF,TGCGCCAGCAATAACAGGGGCTGGGGCACAGATACGCAGTATTTT
TRBV25-1,TRBJ1-1,TRBD1,.,CASSESGGLDTEAFF,TGTGCCAGCAGTGAATCAGGGGGCCTTGACACTGAAGCTTTCTTT
TRBV5-1,TRBJ1-1,.,.,CASSLGQETEAFF,TGCGCCAGCAGCTTGGGACAGGAGACTGAAGCTTTCTTT
TRBV27,TRBJ2-7,.,.,CASSPYGAIGEQYF,TGTGCCAGCAGCCCCTACGGCGCGATCGGCGAGCAGTACTTC
TRBV7-9,TRBJ2-7,TRBD2,.,CASSFSGSFAYEQYF,TGTGCCAGCAGCTTCAGCGGGAGTTTCGCTTACGAGCAGTACTTC
TRBV5-4,TRBJ2-7,TRBD2,few,CASSLVGPVTAGVPYEQYF,TGTGCCAGCAGCTTAGTGGGACCCGTTACAGCGGGAGTCCCCTACGAGCAGTACTTC
TRBV7-9,TRBJ2-7,.,.,CASRSLSYEQYF,TGTGCCAGCAGGTCACTGAGCTACGAGCAGTACTTC
TRBV6-5,TRBJ2-1,.,.,CASSRSESQYNEQFF,TGTGCCAGCAGTCGCTCCGAGAGCCAATACAATGAGCAGTTCTTC
TRBV4-1,TRBJ2-7,.,.,CASSQVDRSSYEQYF,TGCGCCAGCAGCCAAGTAGACAGGTCCTCCTACGAGCAGTACTTC
TRBV15,TRBJ2-3,TRBD2,.,CATSRNIKGWYGGGRGTDTQYF,TGTGCCACCAGCAGAAATATAAAAGGATGGTATGGTGGCGGGAGGGGCACAGATACGCAGTATTTT
TRBV30,TRBJ2-7,TRBD1,.,CAWSHQGAPTYEQYF,TGTGCCTGGAGTCATCAGGGGGCCCCCACCTACGAGCAGTACTTC
TRBV11-3,TRBJ2-2,TRBD1,.,CASSSYRGAGELFF,TGTGCCAGCAGCTCGTACAGGGGAGCCGGGGAGCTGTTTTTT
TRBV11-2,TRBJ1-2,.,.,CASKGATEGFGYTF,TGTGCCAGCAAAGGGGCGACGGAGGGGTTTGGCTACACCTTC
TRBV4-3,TRBJ1-6,.,.,CASSQGLEGGTSSYNSPLHF,TGCGCCAGCAGCCAAGGCTTGGAGGGGGGTACCAGCTCCTATAATTCACCCCTCCACTTT
TRBV4-1,TRBJ2-4,TRBD2,.,CASSLTSGNNIQYF,TGCGCCAGCAGCCTGACTAGCGGGAACAACATTCAGTACTTC
TRBV11-2,TRBJ2-2,TRBD2,few,CASSFPGLDGGELFF,TGTGCCAGCAGCTTCCCTGGACTAGACGGCGGGGAGCTGTTTTTT
TRBV29-1,TRBJ2-7,.,.,CSALTGIEYEQYF,TGCAGCGCATTAACGGGGATTGAGTACGAGCAGTACTTC
TRBV7-9,TRBJ2-5,.,.,CASSQRAGQETQYF,TGTGCCAGCAGCCAAAGGGCAGGGCAAGAGACCCAGTACTTC
TRBV7-9,TRBJ2-1,TRBD1,.,CASSTGQGLDEQFF,TGTGCCAGCAGCACGGGACAGGGGTTAGATGAGCAGTTCTTC
TRBV19,TRBJ1-4,.,.,CASSWGGEKLFF,TGTGCCAGTAGTTGGGGGGGTGAAAAACTGTTTTTT
TRBV27,TRBJ2-2,TRBD2,.,CASSLSLAGTGELFF,TGTGCCAGCAGTTTGTCACTAGCGGGCACCGGGGAGCTGTTTTTT
TRBV19,TRBJ2-4,.,.,CASSIWGPSQNIQYF,TGTGCCAGTAGTATTTGGGGACCCTCTCAAAACATTCAGTACTTC
TRBV2,TRBJ1-4,.,.,CASSERSGDSEKLFF,TGTGCCAGCAGTGAGAGGAGTGGGGATAGTGAAAAACTGTTTTTT
TRBV7-2,TRBJ2-3,TRBD1,.,CASSPPGQAYTDTQYF,TGTGCCAGCAGCCCGCCGGGACAGGCCTACACAGATACGCAGTATTTT
TRBV29-1,TRBJ1-1,TRBD1,.,CSVEEDRETEAFF,TGCAGCGTTGAAGAGGACAGGGAAACTGAAGCTTTCTTT
TRBV19,TRBJ1-5,TRBD1,.,CASSADRDNQPQHF,TGTGCCAGTAGTGCGGACAGGGACAATCAGCCCCAGCATTTT
TRBV7-9,TRBJ1-4,.,.,CASSSPEEEGEKLFF,TGTGCCAGCAGCTCCCCAGAGGAGGAGGGTGAAAAACTGTTTTTT
TRBV11-1,TRBJ2-7,TRBD1,.,CASSLGGGAYYEQYF,TGTGCCAGCAGCTTAGGAGGGGGCGCGTACTACGAGCAGTACTTC
TRBV28,TRBJ2-5,TRBD1,.,CASSLTGGLAETQYF,TGTGCCAGCAGTTTAACAGGGGGCCTAGCGGAGACCCAGTACTTC
TRBV19,TRBJ1-2,.,.,CASTPGAMSGYGYTF,TGTGCCAGTACCCCGGGCGCGATGAGTGGCTATGGCTACACCTTC
TRBV29-1,TRBJ1-2,TRBD1,.,CSVEDFGGQPYGYTF,TGCAGCGTTGAAGATTTCGGGGGACAGCCCTATGGCTACACCTTC
TRBV7-2,TRBJ1-5,.,.,CASSRRLGQSNQPQHF,TGTGCCAGCAGCCGGAGACTAGGGCAAAGCAATCAGCCCCAGCATTTT
TRBV13,TRBJ2-5,.,.,CASILAREATQYF,TGTGCCAGCATCCTAGCAAGGGAAGCGACCCAGTACTTC
TRBV7-7,TRBJ2-2,.,.,CASSLTGPGGELFF,TGTGCTAGCAGCTTAACAGGGCCCGGCGGGGAGCTGTTTTTT
TRBV7-9,TRBJ2-2,.,once,CASAEQVEYGGELFF,TGTGCCAGTGCGGAGCAGGTCGAATACGGCGGGGAGCTGTTTTTT
TRBV29-1,TRBJ2-2,TRBD1,.,CSVSGTGNTGELFF,TGCAGCGTTTCTGGGACAGGCAACACCGGGGAGCTGTTTTTT
TRBV5-1,TRBJ2-7,.,.,CASSPGTYGEQYF,TGCGCCAGCAGCCCCGGGACTTACGGCGAGCAGTACTTC
TRBV19,TRBJ2-7,.,.,CASSPKDSYEQYF,TGTGCCAGTAGTCCCAAGGACAGTTACGAGCAGTACTTC
TRBV5-1,TRBJ2-1,TRBD2,.,CASTPSGTYNEQFF,TGCGCCAGCACCCCAAGCGGGACCTACAATGAGCAGTTCTTC
TRBV5-1,TRBJ2-5,.,.,CASSPRGWDQETQYF,TGCGCCAGCAGCCCCCGCGGGTGGGACCAAGAGACCCAGTACTTC
TRBV29-1,TRBJ2-6,TRBD1,.,CSAESRQGGLAANVLTF,TGCAGCGCTGAGTCTCGACAGGGGGGTTTGGCGGCCAACGTCCTGACTTTC
TRBV10-3,TRBJ2-7,.,.,CASSYSSSYEQYF,TGTGCCAGCAGTTACTCGAGTTCCTACGAGCAGTACTTC
TRBV6-5,TRBJ2-7,TRBD1,.,CASSAGTGYEQYF,TGTGCCAGCAGCGCCGGGACAGGCTACGAGCAGTACTTC
TRBV4-3,TRBJ2-5,TRBD1,.,CASSQDGTGEGETQYF,TGCGCCAGCAGCCAAGATGGAACAGGGGAAGGAGAGACCCAGTACTTC
TRBV5-4,TRBJ1-1,.,.,CASSLWNEAFF,TGTGCCAGCAGCTTGTGGAACGAAGCTTTCTTT